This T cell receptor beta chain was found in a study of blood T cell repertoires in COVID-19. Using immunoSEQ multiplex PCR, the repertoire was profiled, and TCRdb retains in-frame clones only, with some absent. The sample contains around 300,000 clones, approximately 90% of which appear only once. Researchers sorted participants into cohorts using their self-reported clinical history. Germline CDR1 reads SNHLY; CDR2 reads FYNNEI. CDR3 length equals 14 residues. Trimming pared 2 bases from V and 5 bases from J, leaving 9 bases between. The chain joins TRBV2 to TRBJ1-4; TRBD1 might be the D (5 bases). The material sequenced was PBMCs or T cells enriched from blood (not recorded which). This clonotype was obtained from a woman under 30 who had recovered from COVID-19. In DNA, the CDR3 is TGTGCCAGCAGTGAAACAGGTGCCAATGAAAAACTGTTTTTT. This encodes CASSETGANEKLFF.